This TCR beta chain was recovered during a study of shared T cell receptors in the human thymus listed by TCRdb under 2021. In the study overall: The study examined how the human thymus generates shared, self-reactive T-cell receptor alpha chains.

As concerns this clone: Its antigen is currently not known. Qualities for individual bases were not recorded, and no much larger clone is one base off.

Relative to germline, V is missing 4 bases and J is missing 4 bases, with 3 bases of the junction outside any gene match. The CDR3 has 14 amino acids, counting the end cysteine and phenylalanine. Solely the CDR3 DNA is kept, with 42 bases framed from the first base. The germline V gene supplies CDR1 SQVTM and CDR2 ANQGSEA. Library construction relied on the immunoSEQ multiplex PCR assay. As stored in TCRdb, this immuneACCESS dataset retains in-frame rearrangements with V and J assigned. A fraction of the clones does not appear; measured against another copy, unresolved V genes explain less than half of the discrepancy, and the remainder lacks a known reason. For this sample the table gives some 700,000 clones, of which around 89% were detected only once. The ten most abundant clones make up 0.01% of the sample. The sample also formed part of further work on human thymus T cells. That second publication adds: In Finland, the donors were immunologically healthy infants who were having open corrective cardiac surgery for congenital heart defects. Thymus tissue was collected as surgical resects that were removed during corrective cardiac surgery. Usage of V and J gene segments appeared to be biased in both the thymic and the peripheral blood repertoires. The related research found that thymic TCR repertoires overlapped highly between unrelated individuals. The study used eight infant thymus samples plus four related peripheral blood samples to characterize TCR alpha and beta repertoires. Donor ages ranging from roughly 7 to 250 days were recorded, and five to seven male and a couple of female infants were included in the cohort. Thymocytes were mechanically released from the tissue and were stored as pellets of 10-30 million cells at -70 degrees C. Genomic DNA was extracted from frozen cell pellets with a QIAsymphony instrument. TCRB and TCRAD loci were amplified from a standardized quantity of quality-controlled genomic DNA using the immunoSEQ multiplex PCR assay. The amplicons spanned the V(D)J region and were long enough to cover the CDR3 and allow V and J genes to be identified. Through the commercial immunoSEQ service, the amplicons were sequenced on an Illumina platform. Primer bias and sequencing errors were corrected as previously described, and TCRAD and TCRB definitions were based on the IMGT database. Repertoires were analysed with immunoSEQ Analyzer 3.0 and VDJTools, covering basic statistics, V/J segment usage, diversity estimates, rarefaction and pairwise overlap. Diversity was estimated using the Chao1, ChaoE, Efron-Thisted, Shannon and inverse Simpson indices, and was also estimated on datasets down-sampled to the size of the smallest sample. Repertoire overlap was assessed by strict matching of CDR3 nucleotide sequence, V gene and J gene, and clustering was done by Jaccard-based multidimensional scaling. On average, thymus samples gave about 750,000 unique TCRB clonotypes, whereas blood samples gave around 84,000.

The rearrangement combines TRBV29-1 with TRBJ2-1; the central 11 bases match TRBD2. This receptor was identified in a boy less than two years old with a congenital heart defect. Donor details come from another sample of the same person, matched by shared clones. The specimen sequenced was thymocytes. Here is the DNA: TGCAGCGTTGGGACTAGCGGGTTTTACAATGAGCAGTTCTTC. This sequence encodes CSVGTSGFYNEQFF.